This T cell receptor beta chain was captured by sequencing in a study of T cell repertoires in cytomegalovirus infection. Study at large: Based on public TCR beta signatures, there were indications of CMV infection and of a matching HLA type. The study's findings and limits: HLA-C-restricted TCR beta clonotypes specific for CMV led the ex vivo response.

Via MiXCR, TCRdb re-called the reads, giving one row per CDR3 protein. The data hold approximately 100,000 distinct CDR3 sequences, with 20% to 30% observed a single time. Notes on this clonotype: No antigen is known for it.

V lost 5 bases and J lost 4; bases outside the gene matches: 5. Germline lookup yields CDR1 SGHTA and CDR2 FQGNSA. The CDR3 is made up of 16 amino acids. The chain employs TRBV7-2 and TRBJ2-7, with 16 bases aligning to TRBD2. The TCR sequence derives from a human donor in good health (CMV status not recorded). Some clones in this sample may be carry-over from other donors' samples. Sequenced: CD8+ T cells from PBMCs. Here the CDR3 reads CASSHGTSGGAYEQYF. CDR3 DNA: TGTGCCAGCAGCCACGGGACTAGCGGGGGGGCGTACGAGCAGTACTTC.